The 18 T cell receptor beta chains reported below all come from one sample, sequenced in a study of blood T cell repertoires in COVID-19. The data were produced by immunoSEQ multiplex PCR, yet TCRdb's version contains in-frame clones alone and is incomplete. This sample has 200,000 or so clones, with roughly 80% found just once. Sequenced sample: peripheral blood. These receptor sequences come from a woman aged 30 to 39 with acute or convalescent COVID-19.

The chain is built from TRBV10-3 and TRBJ1-2, with D possibly being TRBD1 (6 bases). This CDR3 is built from 21 residues. CDR1 and CDR2 from the germline V gene are ENHRY and SYGVKD. The V end was cut by 3 bases, the J end by 0 bases, with 29 bases between. The CDR3 is CAISEGSRSGTGRKPNYGYTF. CDR3 DNA: TGTGCCATCAGTGAAGGGAGTAGATCTGGTACAGGGAGAAAACCTAACTATGGCTACACCTTC.

The chain combines TRBV6-5 with TRBJ2-2, with a tentative D call TRBD1 (6 bases). CDR1 and CDR2 from the germline V gene are MNHEY and SVGAGI. Deletions cut 8 bases from V and 4 bases from J, with 17 bases between. The CDR3 runs 15 residues. Written as DNA, the CDR3 is TGTGCCAGCCTCCAACAGGGATATGTCACCGGGGAGCTGTTTTTT. It specifies CASLQQGYVTGELFF.

The J gene is TRBJ1-3, the V gene TRBV6-5; D uncertain. This CDR3 spans 16 amino acids. V lost 4 bases and J lost 0, with 13 bases in between. Germline CDR1 is MNHEY and CDR2 is SVGAGI. The CDR3 here is CASSSRPTSSGNTIYF. The DNA for the CDR3 is TGTGCCAGCAGTTCGAGGCCGACGTCCTCTGGAAACACCATATATTTT.

V and J are TRBV7-9 and TRBJ2-7, with unresolved D. This CDR3 comprises 13 residues. Germline V CDR1 and CDR2: SEHNR, FQNEAQ (reference sequence). The V and J ends lost 3 bases and 0 bases respectively, with 6 bases between them. CDR3 nucleotide sequence: TGTGCCAGCAGCTTGTCCGTCTCCTACGAGCAGTACTTC. This translates into CASSLSVSYEQYF.

The rearrangement uses TRBV3-1 (or the pseudogene TRBV3-2) and TRBJ2-5; tentatively, D is TRBD1 (6 bases). Germline V CDR1 and CDR2: LGHDT, YNNKEL (reference sequence). V lost 4 bases and J 5 bases, leaving 8 bases between the germline ends. The CDR3 is made up of 12 amino acids. Here the CDR3 reads CASSPQGETQYF. CDR3 nucleotide sequence: TGTGCCAGCAGCCCCCAGGGGGAGACCCAGTACTTC.

Here the CDR3 reads CASSPMGQTSYEQYF. The CDR3 DNA follows: TGTGCCAGCAGTCCCATGGGACAGACCTCCTACGAGCAGTACTTC. The V gene is TRBV28, the J gene TRBJ2-7; 7 positions match TRBD1. CDR3 length: 15 residues. Germline CDR1 and CDR2: MDHEN and SYDVKM. Trimming cost V 5 bases and J 0 bases; bases outside gene matches: 7.

This clone was seen only once. V gene TRBV9 combines with J gene TRBJ1-1; 7 bases agree with TRBD1. This CDR3 comprises 13 residues. J was trimmed by 0 bases and V by 8 bases; bases with no gene match: 4. Germline lookup yields CDR1 SGDLS and CDR2 YYNGEE. DNA of the CDR3: TGTGCCAGTCAGGGGACAGTGAACACTGAAGCTTTCTTT. It translates to CASQGTVNTEAFF.

The chain employs TRBV3-1 (or the pseudogene TRBV3-2) and TRBJ2-1; 8 nucleotides match TRBD2. The germline gives CDR1 LGHDT, CDR2 YNNKEL (reference sequence). J lost 5 bases, V lost 6 bases, and 9 bases had no gene match. This CDR3 is 15 amino acids long. CDR3 loop: CASSGRGGPDNEQFF. Here the CDR3 DNA reads TGTGCCAGCAGTGGACGGGGGGGGCCCGACAATGAGCAGTTCTTC.

The gene calls are TRBV29-1 and TRBJ2-7; 9 nucleotides align to TRBD1. Losses at the gene ends were 7 bases for V and 7 bases for J; bases not matched to a gene: 5. Germline-derived CDR1 and CDR2 are SQVTM and ANQGSEA. The CDR3 loop spans 11 amino acids. DNA for the CDR3: TGCAGCGCCGACAGGGGGAGGGAGCAGTACTTC. It encodes CSADRGREQYF.

This chain connects TRBV30 to TRBJ1-5; D is possibly TRBD1 (6 bases). Per the germline V gene, CDR1 is GTSNPN and CDR2 is SVGIG (reference sequence). Trimming took 0 bases from V and 6 from J, leaving 12 bases between them. The CDR3 extends over 14 amino acids. The CDR3 DNA is TGTGCCTGGAGTGTACGGGGAGGGGGTCAGCCCCAGCATTTT. It codes for CAWSVRGGGQPQHF.

The chain uses TRBV19 and TRBJ2-7; 8 positions match TRBD1. The CDR3 extends over 14 amino acids. The germline V gene encodes CDR1 LNHDA and CDR2 SQIVND (reference sequence). V dropped 5 bases and J dropped 4; count of bases not matched to a gene: 7. Here the CDR3 reads CASSSRTGPYEQYF. The CDR3 DNA reads as TGTGCCAGTAGTTCCCGGACAGGGCCGTACGAGCAGTACTTC.

The CDR3 DNA is TGTGCCAGCAGCCAGGGCAGGCCTACCATTCAGCCCCAGCATTTT. It is translated as CASSQGRPTIQPQHF. This chain links TRBV6-5 with TRBJ1-5, with D maybe TRBD1 (5 bases). V was clipped by 6 bases and J by 6 bases, with 18 bases between them. The CDR3 runs to 15 residues. Germline values: CDR1 MNHEY, CDR2 SVGAGI.

The rearrangement links TRBV24-1 to TRBJ1-2; D is unclear. The germline V gene has CDR1 KGHDR and CDR2 SFDVKD. V was trimmed by 1 base and J by 8 bases, leaving 4 bases between them. The length of the CDR3 is 11 residues. In nucleotides, the CDR3 is TGTGCCACCAGTGATTTCAGGGGCTACACCTTC. It codes for CATSDFRGYTF.

This chain's CDR3 is CASSPSGGTYEQYF. Here the CDR3 DNA reads TGCGCCAGCAGCCCTAGCGGGGGGACCTACGAGCAGTACTTC. The chain links TRBV4-3 to TRBJ2-7; 11 bases align to TRBD2. Trimming cost V 4 bases and J 2 bases; bases outside gene matches: 1. This CDR3 region has 14 residues. The V gene's germline CDR1 is LGHNA and CDR2 YSLEER.

The genes are TRBV7-2 and TRBJ2-7; D uncertain. CDR1 is SGHTA, CDR2 FQGNSA, per germline. The CDR3 covers 12 residues. V was pared by 4 bases and J by 3 bases, with 7 bases between. The CDR3 here is CASSSYSYEQYF. The CDR3 DNA reads as TGTGCCAGCAGCTCATACAGCTACGAGCAGTACTTC. The variable domain in full, with the rest retrieved from reference TRBV7-2 and TRBJ2-7, is GAGVSQSPSNKVTEKGKDVELRCDPISGHTALYWYRQSLGQGLEFLIYFQGNSAPDKSGLPSDRFSAERTGGSVSTLTIQRTQQEDSAVYLCASSSYSYEQYFGPGTRLTVT.

V gene TRBV7-2 combines with J gene TRBJ1-1; TRBD1 agrees at 9 bases. The CDR3 consists of 15 residues. CDR1 is SGHTA and CDR2 is FQGNSA in the germline V gene. The J segment lost 1 base and the V segment lost 5 bases, leaving 5 bases of the junction unmatched. The CDR3: CASSQKTGGNTEAFF. The CDR3 DNA reads TGTGCCAGCAGCCAAAAGACAGGGGGGAACACTGAAGCTTTCTTT.

This clone has just one count. The chain employs TRBV6-5 and TRBJ1-2; TRBD1 agrees at 7 bases. Germline-derived CDR1 and CDR2 are MNHEY and SVGAGI. CDR3 length: 14 residues. Trimming removed 2 bases from V and 3 bases from J; junction bases left unmatched: 3. The DNA for the CDR3 is TGTGCCAGCAGTTACGCCACAGGGGACTATGGCTACACCTTC. This translates into CASSYATGDYGYTF.

About this clone: This same CDR3 is encoded by further DNA sequences in the sample. The genes are TRBV15 and TRBJ2-7; D unresolved. The germline V gene encodes CDR1 LNHNV and CDR2 YYDKDF (reference sequence). Trimming left V 0 bases short and J 2 bases short, with 8 bases between. The CDR3 spans 14 residues. The CDR3 reads CATSRDRGPYEQYF. Written as DNA, the CDR3 is TGTGCCACCAGCAGAGATCGAGGTCCCTACGAGCAGTACTTC.